This TCR beta chain was profiled in a study of neoadjuvant nivolumab and ipilimumab in lung cancer. Study results and limitations: Resected-tumor TCR richness correlated positively with pretherapy blood richness. From pretherapy to surgery, tumor richness and clonality rose with dual therapy. TCR receptors were sequenced in few samples.

The method was immunoSEQ multiplex PCR; TCRdb's version includes in-frame clones alone and lacks a portion of them. The repertoire holds 30,000 to 45,000 clones, with 89% as singletons. In the case of this clone: Its specificity is not known.

Per the germline V gene, CDR1 is MNHNY and CDR2 is SVGAGI (reference sequence). Trimming took 7 bases from V and 3 from J; bases not matched to a gene: 14. This CDR3 contains 16 residues. The chain has TRBV6-6 and TRBJ2-7; 8 nucleotides line up with TRBD1. The sample was peripheral blood, taken before neoadjuvant nivolumab, alone or with ipilimumab. This receptor was taken from an adult with non-small cell lung cancer. The CDR3 region has the DNA TGTGCCAGCAACTCGCCCTCGGGACAGGAAAACTACGAGCAGTACTTC. Residues: CASNSPSGQENYEQYF.